This TCR beta chain was captured by sequencing in a study of memory CD4+ T cells and cytomegalovirus serostatus. The study, taken as a whole, reports: Suggested: most of the CMV-linked TCR signature lies in CD4+ memory cells.

Per germline, CDR1 MGHRA and CDR2 YSYEKL. The length of the CDR3 is 14 residues. J was trimmed by 1 base and V by 4 bases; bases with no gene match: 2. About this clone: Its antigen is unknown.

Clones were read by immunoSEQ multiplex PCR, and TCRdb kept only the in-frame ones, dropping some. The sample consists of tens of thousands of clones, about 80% of them appearing once. The sort gate was single viable CD3+CD4+CD8-CD45RO+ cells for memory CD4+ T cells. Sample: memory CD4+ T cells from blood. The origin of this receptor is an adult in good health and CMV-seronegative. V is TRBV4-1 and J is TRBJ1-1, with 8 positions matching TRBD1. The CDR3 sequence: CASSRTGGNTEAFF. CDR3 coding DNA: TGCGCCAGCAGCCGTACAGGGGGGAACACTGAAGCTTTCTTT.